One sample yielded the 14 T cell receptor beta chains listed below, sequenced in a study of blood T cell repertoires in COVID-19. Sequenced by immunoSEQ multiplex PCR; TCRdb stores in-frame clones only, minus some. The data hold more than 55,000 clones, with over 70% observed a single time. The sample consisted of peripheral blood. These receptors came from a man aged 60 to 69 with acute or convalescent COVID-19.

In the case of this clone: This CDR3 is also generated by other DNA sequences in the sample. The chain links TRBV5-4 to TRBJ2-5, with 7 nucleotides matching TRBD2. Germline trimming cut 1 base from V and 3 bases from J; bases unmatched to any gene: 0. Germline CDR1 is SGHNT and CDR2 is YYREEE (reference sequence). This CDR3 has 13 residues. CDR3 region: CASSLRGEETQYF. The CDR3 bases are TGTGCCAGCAGCTTGCGGGGGGAAGAGACCCAGTACTTC.

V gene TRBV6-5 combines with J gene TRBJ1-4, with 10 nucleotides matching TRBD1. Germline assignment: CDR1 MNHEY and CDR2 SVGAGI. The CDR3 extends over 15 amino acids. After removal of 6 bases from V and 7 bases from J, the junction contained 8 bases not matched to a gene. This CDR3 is CASRGDRGGSEKLFF. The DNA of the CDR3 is TGTGCCAGCAGAGGGGACAGGGGCGGTAGTGAAAAACTGTTTTTT.

The CDR3 nucleotides are TGTGCCATCGGGGGACAGGGAGTCGGGGAGCTGTTTTTT. Translated, it gives CAIGGQGVGELFF. This chain uses TRBV10-3 with TRBJ2-2; 9 bases fit TRBD1. After removal of 8 bases from V and 7 bases from J, the junction contained 5 bases not matched to a gene. The CDR3 runs to 13 residues. Germline CDR1 and CDR2: ENHRY and SYGVKD.

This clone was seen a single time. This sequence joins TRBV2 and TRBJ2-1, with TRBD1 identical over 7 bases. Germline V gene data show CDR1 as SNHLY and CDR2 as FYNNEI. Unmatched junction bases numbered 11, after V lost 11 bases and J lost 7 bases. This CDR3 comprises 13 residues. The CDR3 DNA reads TGTGCCGCAGGGGGAAAAAGGGTGAATGAGCAGTTCTTC. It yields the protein CAAGGKRVNEQFF.

The CDR3 sequence: CASSYSNRAGYTF. The CDR3 bases are TGTGCCAGCAGTTACTCGAACAGGGCTGGCTACACCTTC. The genes are TRBV6-5 and TRBJ1-2; D may be TRBD1 (6 bases). CDR3 length equals 13 residues. V lost 0 bases and J lost 7, with 9 bases in between. Germline CDR1 MNHEY, CDR2 SVGAGI.

CDR3 region: CASTGSSGNTIYF. As DNA, the CDR3 is TGTGCCAGCACTGGGAGCTCTGGAAACACCATATATTTT. J is TRBJ1-3 and V is TRBV9; D gene ambiguous. Germline CDR1 SGDLS, CDR2 YYNGEE. CDR3 length equals 13 residues. V shed 6 bases and J shed 0 bases, with 7 bases lying between them.

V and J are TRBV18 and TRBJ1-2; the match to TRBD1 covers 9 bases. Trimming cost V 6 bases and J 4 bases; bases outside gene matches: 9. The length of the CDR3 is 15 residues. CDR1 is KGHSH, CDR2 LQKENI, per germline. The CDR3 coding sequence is TGTGCCAGCTCCCCGAACAGGGGGCAGGGCTATGGCTACACCTTC. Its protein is CASSPNRGQGYGYTF.

CDR3 loop: CASDWAGTDTQYF. The CDR3, as DNA: TGTGCCAGCGATTGGGCAGGGACAGATACGCAGTATTTT. The V and J genes are TRBV6-5 and TRBJ2-3; D may be TRBD1 (5 bases). Trimming cost V 8 bases and J 3 bases, with 12 bases left between them. This CDR3 region has 13 residues. Germline CDR1 reads MNHEY; CDR2 reads SVGAGI.

The CDR3 is CASSQLAGNTDTQYF. The CDR3 DNA is TGTGCCAGCAGCCAACTAGCGGGGAACACAGATACGCAGTATTTT. This sequence joins TRBV14 and TRBJ2-3; TRBD2 agrees at 9 bases. Germline CDR1 SGHDN, CDR2 FVKESK. There are 15 residues in the CDR3. J lost 2 bases, V lost 2 bases, and 2 bases had no gene match.

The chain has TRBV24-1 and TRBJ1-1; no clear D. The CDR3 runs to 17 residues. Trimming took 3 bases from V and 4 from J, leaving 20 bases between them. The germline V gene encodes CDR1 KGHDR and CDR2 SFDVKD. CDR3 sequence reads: CATSDESVSLGGTEAFF. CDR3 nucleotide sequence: TGTGCCACCAGTGATGAGTCAGTTTCCCTGGGAGGCACTGAAGCTTTCTTT.

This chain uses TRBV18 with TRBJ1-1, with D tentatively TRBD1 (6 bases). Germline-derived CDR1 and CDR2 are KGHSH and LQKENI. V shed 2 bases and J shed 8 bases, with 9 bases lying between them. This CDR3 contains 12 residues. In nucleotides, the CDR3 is TGTGCCAGCTCACCATCCGGACAGGAAGCTTTCTTT. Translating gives CASSPSGQEAFF.

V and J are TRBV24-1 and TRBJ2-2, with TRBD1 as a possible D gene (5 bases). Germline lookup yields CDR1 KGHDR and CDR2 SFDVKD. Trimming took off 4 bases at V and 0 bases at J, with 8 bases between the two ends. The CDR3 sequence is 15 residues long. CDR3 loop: CATSDPTANTGELFF. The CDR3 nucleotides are TGTGCCACCAGTGACCCGACAGCGAACACCGGGGAGCTGTTTTTT.

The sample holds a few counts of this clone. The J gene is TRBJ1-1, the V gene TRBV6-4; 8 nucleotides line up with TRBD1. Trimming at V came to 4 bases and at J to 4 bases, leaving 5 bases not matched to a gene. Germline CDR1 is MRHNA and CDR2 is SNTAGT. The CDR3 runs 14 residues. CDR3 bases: TGTGCCAGCAGTGCGGACAGGGCGAGCACTGAAGCTTTCTTT. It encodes CASSADRASTEAFF.

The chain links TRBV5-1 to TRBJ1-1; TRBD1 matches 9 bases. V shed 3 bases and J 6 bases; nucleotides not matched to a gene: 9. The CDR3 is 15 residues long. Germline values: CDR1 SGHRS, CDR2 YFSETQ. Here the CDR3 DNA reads TGCGCCAGCAGCTATTACTTAAGACAGGGGGCTGAAGCTTTCTTT. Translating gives CASSYYLRQGAEAFF.